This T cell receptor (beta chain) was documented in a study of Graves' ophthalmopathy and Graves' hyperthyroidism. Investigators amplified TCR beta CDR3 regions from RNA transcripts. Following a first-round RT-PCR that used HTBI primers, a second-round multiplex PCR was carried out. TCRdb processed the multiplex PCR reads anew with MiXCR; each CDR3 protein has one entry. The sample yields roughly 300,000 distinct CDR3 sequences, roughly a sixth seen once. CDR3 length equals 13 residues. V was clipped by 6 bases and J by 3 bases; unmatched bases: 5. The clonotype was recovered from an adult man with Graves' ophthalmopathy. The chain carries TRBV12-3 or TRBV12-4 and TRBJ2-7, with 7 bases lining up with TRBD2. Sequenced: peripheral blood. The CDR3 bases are TGTGCCAGCAGCCAGCGGGAAGGCTACGAGCAGTACTTC. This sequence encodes CASSQREGYEQYF.